This TCR beta chain was sequenced for a study of T-cell memory formation after mild COVID-19 (dated by TCRdb to the early 2020s). About the investigation overall: TCR sequence clusters from the two donors were found to be largely donor specific. Two young, previously healthy adult volunteers, one female and one male, were included in the cohort. T-cell clones expanding and contracting after mild COVID-19 in two donors were tracked by longitudinal TCRalpha and TCRbeta repertoire sequencing.

Summary of the overall study and its limitations: The detection of some responding clones in pre-infection memory suggests that pre-existing cross-reactive memory T cells joined the SARS-CoV-2 response. The second-wave clones that peaked on day 37 were not confirmed to be SARS-CoV-2 specific. Balanced CD4/CD8 phenotypes were observed for clones contracting from day 15 to 85, whereas a bias towards CD4+ was observed for a second wave of clones expanding from day 15 to 37. The study covered only a couple of mild cases, and larger cohorts including severe cases with pre-infection samples were considered necessary. Contracting CD4+ clones turned up mainly in the CM and EM memory subsets, whereas EMRA was where CD8+ clones were enriched.

PBMCs were isolated by Ficoll-Paque density gradient centrifugation. Sequencing used an Illumina NovaSeq 6000. Using 5'RACE with constant-segment primers, TCRalpha and TCRbeta cDNA libraries were constructed, with sample barcodes and unique molecular identifiers added in the process. Trizol reagent was used to extract RNA from every sample. Libraries were amplified in two PCR steps, with a second sample barcode and Illumina TruSeq adapters added in the second step. The libraries were sequenced on an Illumina NovaSeq using 2 x 150 bp paired-end reads. The authors' analysis ran thus. Reads were demultiplexed and collapsed into UMI-guided consensus sequences with migec v1.2.7. Using mixcr v2.1.11, UMI consensuses were aligned to TRA and TRB V and J templates and then assembled into clonotypes. A clonotype was counted as expanded or contracted only when both edgeR and NoisET called the clonotype significant, with the noise models trained on biological replicates. For edgeR calls, the cutoffs were a false discovery rate-adjusted p below 0.01 and a log2 fold-change threshold of 1. As an exploratory analysis of dynamics, max-normalized trajectories of the 1000 most abundant clonotypes were examined by PCA with hierarchical clustering. Each responding clone was given a CD4 or CD8 phenotype based on the CD4+ and CD8+ repertoires, which had been sequenced separately. TCRdb reprocessed the public reads (quality trimming at Q25 with fastp, clone calling with MiXCR) and kept in-frame beta chains. Each entry is one CDR3 protein sequence, shown with its most common DNA and genes. TCRdb assigned the V and J calls; the authors' analysis was not used. In this sample the table shows about 560,000 distinct CDR3 sequences, roughly a sixth of which occur a single time. The ten largest account for roughly 8% of the sample.

Points on this clonotype: Its cognate antigen has yet to be identified. No per-base quality is available; no much larger clone lies one base away.

The CDR3 runs 14 amino acids, cysteine and phenylalanine included. Only CDR3 DNA remains: 42 bases, in frame from the first base. The germline V gene (reference sequence) sets CDR1 to DFQATT and CDR2 to SNEGSKA. V sheds 1 base and J sheds 3 bases, leaving 13 bases between their ends. This clonotype was sampled from an adult woman who had mild COVID-19 (a few samples of this study predate the infection). The sample titles of this study are shuffled in the database, so cell type and time point are left out; the donor was told from shared clones. This receptor chain uses TRBV20-1 and TRBJ2-7, and the D gene may be TRBD1, 6 bases matching. The sequenced sample consisted of PBMCs or a T cell subset sorted from them (not recorded which). The CDR3 protein is CSARVRQGSYEQYF. The DNA sequence reads TGCAGTGCTAGAGTTCGGCAGGGGAGCTACGAGCAGTACTTC.